The 9 T cell receptor beta chains in this list originate from one sample, sequenced in a study of shared clonotypes between healthy human individuals. Profiling relied on immunoSEQ multiplex PCR, and the TCRdb table lists in-frame clones only, not all of them. The sample comprises around 1.6 million clones, approximately 98% of which are singletons, and about 0.45% rests with the top ten. Material: naive CD4+ T cells sorted from blood. Indicated subset: CD45RA+ positively selected. The receptors were sampled from a man younger than 45 in good health.

The rearrangement joins TRBV7-9 to TRBJ2-3; TRBD1 matches at 8 bases. CDR1 is SEHNR and CDR2 is FQNEAQ in the germline V gene (reference sequence). J gave up 4 bases and V 5 bases, and 8 bases lay outside the gene matches. CDR3 length equals 15 residues. The CDR3 DNA reads TGTGCCAGCAGCCAAAGGACAGGGAACCCAGATACGCAGTATTTT. Its translation is CASSQRTGNPDTQYF.

CDR3 sequence reads: CASSLDTFSYEQYF. In DNA, the CDR3 is TGCGCCAGCAGCTTGGACACGTTCTCCTACGAGCAGTACTTC. The J gene is TRBJ2-7, the V gene TRBV5-1; D is unclear. V lost 0 bases and J lost 0, with 7 bases in between. The germline V gene encodes CDR1 SGHRS and CDR2 YFSETQ. The CDR3 sequence is 14 residues long.

The rearrangement links TRBV29-1 to TRBJ2-1; tentative D call: TRBD2 (5 bases). This CDR3 has 13 residues. V lost 4 bases and J lost 2, with 9 bases in between. Germline V lookup: CDR1 SQVTM, CDR2 ANQGSEA. The CDR3 spells CSVVEGAYNEQFF. The CDR3 coding sequence is TGCAGCGTTGTTGAGGGAGCCTACAATGAGCAGTTCTTC.

The CDR3 protein is CASSVGTGANTGELFF. The CDR3 coding sequence is TGTGCCAGCAGCGTAGGGACAGGAGCGAACACCGGGGAGCTGTTTTTT. The V and J genes are TRBV9 and TRBJ2-2; TRBD1 matches at 7 bases. Germline CDR1 is SGDLS and CDR2 is YYNGEE. CDR3 length: 16 residues. V dropped 0 bases and J dropped 0; count of bases not matched to a gene: 2.

The chain combines TRBV7-8 with TRBJ2-1; D not certain. This CDR3 region has 12 residues. With 1 base removed from V and 7 bases from J, the gap between germline ends came to 5 bases. CDR1 and CDR2 (germline): SGHVS, FQNEAQ. CDR3 in amino acids: CASSLVWNEQFF. CDR3 DNA sequence: TGTGCCAGCAGCTTAGTATGGAATGAGCAGTTCTTC.

This clone has only one observation. The V call is TRBV5-1, the J call TRBJ2-7; possible D gene TRBD2, 8 bases. CDR3 size: 15 residues. Germline-derived CDR1 and CDR2 are SGHRS and YFSETQ. V lost 5 bases to trimming and J lost 0 bases, with 15 bases between them. The CDR3 loop reads CASRPRGTSSYEQYF. The CDR3, as DNA: TGCGCCAGCAGACCCAGGGGGACTAGCTCCTACGAGCAGTACTTC.

The chain combines TRBV9 with TRBJ2-1, with 8 positions matching TRBD2. Germline V gene data show CDR1 as SGDLS and CDR2 as YYNGEE. Germline trimming cut 4 bases from V and 3 bases from J; bases unmatched to any gene: 12. The CDR3 is 17 residues long. The DNA for the CDR3 is TGTGCCAGCAGCACGGCGGGGCTAGCGGGCGTCTACAATGAGCAGTTCTTC. Encoded protein: CASSTAGLAGVYNEQFF.

This chain uses TRBV18 with TRBJ2-3; 11 bases map to TRBD2. Germline trimming cut 1 base from V and 1 base from J; bases unmatched to any gene: 4. This CDR3 region has 17 residues. CDR1 and CDR2 from the germline V gene are KGHSH and LQKENI. The CDR3 reads CASSPLTSGSGTDTQYF. The CDR3 region has the DNA TGTGCCAGCTCACCACTCACTAGCGGGAGTGGCACAGATACGCAGTATTTT.

The rearrangement links TRBV6-6 to TRBJ1-5; 8 bases match TRBD1. Germline CDR1 MNHNY, CDR2 SVGAGI (reference sequence). The V segment lost 6 bases and the J segment 3 bases; nucleotides outside the gene matches: 10. The length of the CDR3 is 16 residues. CDR3 nucleotide sequence: TGTGCCAGCAGCTACCCCCGACAGGGGAACAATCAGCCCCAGCATTTT. Residues: CASSYPRQGNNQPQHF.